This T cell receptor beta chain comes out of a study of regulatory T cells in long-lasting Graves disease. For TCR beta, libraries came from iRepertoire HTBI primers and Arm-PCR of CDR3 regions. TCRdb re-analysed the multiplex PCR reads in MiXCR, keeping a single row per CDR3 protein. The sample shows about 430,000 distinct CDR3 sequences, 14% to 15% of them seen only once. The length of the CDR3 is 13 residues. Germline CDR1 and CDR2: DFQATT and SNEGSKA (reference sequence). Trimming cost V 7 bases and J 0 bases, with 9 bases left between them. Time point of the sample: newly diagnosed GD, antithyroid drugs for less than 3 months. TCR sequences were obtained from RNA taken from PBMCs. This sample also belongs to another study, concerning T cells in Graves' hyperthyroidism and ophthalmopathy.

The TCR sequence derives from a woman aged 40 to 49 with Graves disease. The genes are TRBV20-1 and TRBJ1-4; unclear D gene. The specimen was peripheral blood mononuclear cells (PBMCs), collected at new diagnosis, from a patient treated with antithyroid drugs. CDR3 protein: CSVRDATNEKLFF. CDR3 nucleotide sequence: TGCAGTGTGCGTGACGCAACTAATGAAAAACTGTTTTTT.